A single sample gave rise to the 5 T cell receptor beta chains below, sequenced in a study of early T cells in non-severe SARS-CoV-2 infection (dated by TCRdb to the early 2020s). Library preparation employed 5' RACE. The sequencer was a NextSeq 500. In TCRdb, the public reads were trimmed at Q25 with fastp and aligned with MiXCR, with productive beta chains retained. Entries that share a CDR3 protein sequence are merged under the most common genes and DNA. Here the sample has approximately 60,000 distinct CDR3 sequences; around 13% occur a single time. The ten top clones hold approximately 1.3% of the sample. The sample consisted of whole blood. The source of these receptors is an adult who was a healthcare worker with PCR-confirmed SARS-CoV-2 infection or an uninfected control (not recorded which).

The chain joins TRBV11-2 to TRBJ2-1; 7 positions match TRBD2. The CDR3 length is 18 residues. The ends lost 3 bases at V and 3 bases at J; junction bases unmatched: 14. Germline assignment: CDR1 SGHAT and CDR2 FQNNGV. Here the CDR3 DNA reads TGTGCCAGCAGCTTGACCCCCCGCCGGGCTAGCGGCTACAATGAGCAGTTCTTC. Protein product: CASSLTPRRASGYNEQFF.

This clonotype was seen many times. V is TRBV5-1 and J is TRBJ2-1; maybe TRBD2 (5 bases). V lost 6 bases to trimming and J lost 6 bases, with 13 bases between them. The CDR3 length is 13 residues. Germline CDR1 SGHRS, CDR2 YFSETQ. The CDR3 here is CASNSLASNEQFF. The CDR3 nucleotides read TGCGCCAGCAATTCCCTAGCCTCCAATGAGCAGTTCTTC. Full variable domain (missing parts from reference TRBV5-1 and TRBJ2-1): KAGVTQTPRYLIKTRGQQVTLSCSPISGHRSVSWYQQTPGQGLQFLFEYFSETQRNKGNFPGRFSGRQFSNSRSEMNVSTLELGDSALYLCASNSLASNEQFFGPGTRLTVL.

The chain joins TRBV12-5 to TRBJ2-2; weak D call: TRBD1 (5 bases). The CDR3 extends over 15 amino acids. Per the germline V gene, CDR1 is LGHNT and CDR2 is FRNRAP. V was pared by 4 bases and J by 1 base, with 10 bases between. CDR3 loop: CASGSTRENTGELFF. DNA for the CDR3: TGTGCTAGTGGTTCCACCAGGGAGAACACCGGGGAGCTGTTTTTT. Variable domain in full (rest from reference TRBV12-5 and TRBJ2-2): DARVTQTPRHKVTEMGQEVTMRCQPILGHNTVFWYRQTMMQGLELLAYFRNRAPLDDSGMPKDRFSAEMPDATLATLKIQPSEPRDSAVYFCASGSTRENTGELFFGEGSRLTVL.

A few counts support this clonotype. In nucleotides, the CDR3 is TGTGCCAGCAGCTGGGAGGGACTAGCGGGGGGATTTAGCACAGATACGCAGTATTTT. This sequence encodes CASSWEGLAGGFSTDTQYF. This chain connects TRBV5-4 to TRBJ2-3, with 15 bases lining up with TRBD2. This CDR3 is 19 amino acids long. The germline V gene encodes CDR1 SGHNT and CDR2 YYREEE (reference sequence). Unmatched junction bases numbered 8, after V lost 3 bases and J lost 0 bases.

A few counts support this clonotype. This chain joins TRBV14 and TRBJ2-7, with D possibly matching TRBD2 (5 bases). Germline-derived CDR1 and CDR2 are SGHDN and FVKESK. V lost 1 base to trimming and J lost 4 bases, with 8 bases between them. CDR3 length: 13 residues. This chain's CDR3 is CASSQVGVYEQYF. The CDR3 DNA follows: TGTGCCAGCAGCCAAGTCGGGGTGTACGAGCAGTACTTC.